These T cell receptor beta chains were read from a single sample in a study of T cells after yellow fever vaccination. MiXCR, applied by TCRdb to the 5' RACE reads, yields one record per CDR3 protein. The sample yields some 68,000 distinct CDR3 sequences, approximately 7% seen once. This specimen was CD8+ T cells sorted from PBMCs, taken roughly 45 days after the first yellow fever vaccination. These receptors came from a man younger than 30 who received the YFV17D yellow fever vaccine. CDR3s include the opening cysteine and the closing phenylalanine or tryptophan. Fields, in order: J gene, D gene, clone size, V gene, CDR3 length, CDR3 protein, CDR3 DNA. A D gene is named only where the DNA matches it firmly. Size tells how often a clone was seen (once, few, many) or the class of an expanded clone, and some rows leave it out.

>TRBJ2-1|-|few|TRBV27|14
CASSLLGGLDEQFF
TGTGCCAGCAGTTTACTGGGGGGATTGGATGAGCAGTTCTTC
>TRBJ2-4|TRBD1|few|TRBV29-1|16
CSVLRVMDREVYIQYF
TGCAGCGTCCTAAGGGTCATGGACAGGGAGGTGTACATTCAGTACTTC
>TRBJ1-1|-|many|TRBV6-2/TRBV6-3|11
CASSYLGEAFF
TGTGCCAGCAGTTACTTGGGTGAAGCTTTCTTT
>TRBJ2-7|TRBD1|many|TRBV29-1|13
CSVRQGLNDEQYF
TGCAGCGTCCGACAGGGGCTCAACGACGAGCAGTACTTC
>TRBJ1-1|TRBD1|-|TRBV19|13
CASSPTGVTEAFF
TGTGCCAGTAGTCCTACAGGGGTCACTGAAGCTTTCTTT
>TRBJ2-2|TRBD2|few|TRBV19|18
CASSAFPGTSENTGELFF
TGTGCCAGTAGCGCATTCCCCGGGACTAGCGAGAACACCGGGGAGCTGTTTTTT
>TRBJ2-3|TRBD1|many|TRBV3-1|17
CASSRDRGRISTDTQYF
TGTGCCAGCAGCCGCGACAGGGGGCGAATTAGCACAGATACGCAGTATTTT
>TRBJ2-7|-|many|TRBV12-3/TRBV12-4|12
CASSWKGLEQYF
TGTGCCAGCAGCTGGAAGGGTCTCGAGCAGTACTTC
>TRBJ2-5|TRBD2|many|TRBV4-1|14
CASSQVAGEETQYF
TGCGCCAGCAGCCAAGTGGCGGGAGAAGAGACCCAGTACTTC
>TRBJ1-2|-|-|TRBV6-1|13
CASSLSTTYGYTF
TGTGCCAGCAGCCTATCCACCACCTATGGCTACACCTTC
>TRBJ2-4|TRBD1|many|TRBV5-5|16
CASSFSVRGTKNIQYF
TGTGCCAGCAGCTTTAGCGTCAGGGGGACCAAAAACATTCAGTACTTC
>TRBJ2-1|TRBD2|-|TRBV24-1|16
CATSDRWAGGQNEQFF
TGTGCCACCAGTGATCGGTGGGCGGGGGGGCAGAATGAGCAGTTCTTC
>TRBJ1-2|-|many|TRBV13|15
CASSLTGWHLDGYTF
TGTGCCAGCAGCTTAACAGGGTGGCATTTGGATGGCTACACCTTC
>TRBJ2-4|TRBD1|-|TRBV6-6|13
CASTSGTGGYGFF
TGTGCCAGCACCTCCGGGACAGGGGGTTACGGGTTCTTC
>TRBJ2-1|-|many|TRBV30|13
CAWQQGEYNEQFF
TGTGCCTGGCAACAGGGAGAATACAATGAGCAGTTCTTC
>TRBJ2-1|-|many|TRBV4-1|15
CASSQLPGSYNEQFF
TGCGCCAGCAGCCAGCTCCCGGGGTCCTACAATGAGCAGTTCTTC
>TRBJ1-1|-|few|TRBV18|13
CASSSSSYTEAFF
TGTGCCAGCTCATCCTCCAGTTACACTGAAGCTTTCTTT
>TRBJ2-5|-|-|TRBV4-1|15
CASSQRWGVGETQYF
TGCGCCAGCAGCCAACGTTGGGGGGTGGGAGAGACCCAGTACTTC
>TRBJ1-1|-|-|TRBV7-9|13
CASSAGGHTEAFF
TGTGCCAGCAGCGCCGGGGGACACACTGAAGCTTTCTTT
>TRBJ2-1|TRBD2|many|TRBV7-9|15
CASSFGRGGRYEQFF
TGTGCCAGCAGCTTTGGGCGGGGGGGGAGGTATGAGCAGTTCTTC
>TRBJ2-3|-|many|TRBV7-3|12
CASSWASDTQYF
TGTGCCAGCAGCTGGGCCTCAGATACGCAGTATTTT
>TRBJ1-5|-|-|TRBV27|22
CASSSDPSFIRMDYLGNQPQHF
TGTGCCAGCAGTTCTGACCCGTCCTTCATAAGGATGGATTATTTGGGCAATCAGCCCCAGCATTTT
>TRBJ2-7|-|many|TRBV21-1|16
CASSKPRLKSSYEQYF
TGTGCCAGCAGCAAACCCCGTCTAAAGAGCTCCTACGAGCAGTACTTC
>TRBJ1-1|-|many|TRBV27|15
CASSSYSGWDTEAFF
TGTGCCAGCAGTTCCTACTCCGGTTGGGACACTGAAGCTTTCTTT
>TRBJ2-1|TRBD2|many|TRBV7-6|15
CASRLLAGGYNEQFF
TGTGCCAGCAGACTACTAGCGGGGGGTTACAATGAGCAGTTCTTC
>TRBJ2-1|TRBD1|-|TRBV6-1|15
CASNSGTGFWNEQFF
TGTGCCAGCAACTCCGGGACAGGCTTTTGGAATGAGCAGTTCTTC
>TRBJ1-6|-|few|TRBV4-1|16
CASEAVRDSFNSPLHF
TGCGCCAGTGAAGCGGTCAGAGACAGTTTTAATTCACCCCTCCACTTT
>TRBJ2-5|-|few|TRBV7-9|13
CANGVGPQETQYF
TGTGCCAATGGTGTCGGCCCGCAAGAGACCCAGTACTTC
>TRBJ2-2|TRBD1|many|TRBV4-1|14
CASSRTGGNGELFF
TGCGCCAGCAGCCGGACAGGGGGTAACGGGGAGCTGTTTTTT
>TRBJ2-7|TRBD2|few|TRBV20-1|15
CSARDRSGGGYEQYF
TGCAGTGCTAGAGATCGAAGCGGGGGGGGGTACGAGCAGTACTTC
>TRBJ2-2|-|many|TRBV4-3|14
CASSRDGNTGELFF
TGCGCCAGCAGCAGGGATGGCAACACCGGGGAGCTGTTTTTT
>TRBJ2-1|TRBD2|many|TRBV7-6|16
CASSSTGLAGYNEQFF
TGTGCCAGCAGCTCAACCGGACTAGCGGGCTACAATGAGCAGTTCTTC
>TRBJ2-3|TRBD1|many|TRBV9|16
CASSPGTDVFVDTQYF
TGTGCCAGCAGCCCCGGGACAGATGTGTTTGTAGATACGCAGTATTTT
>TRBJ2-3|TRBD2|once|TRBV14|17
CVSSQDTSGGPTDTQYF
TGTGTCAGCAGCCAAGATACTAGCGGGGGCCCCACAGATACGCAGTATTTT
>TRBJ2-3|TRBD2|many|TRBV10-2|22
CASSDEGRHGTSGGAPADTQYF
TGCGCCAGCAGTGACGAAGGGAGACACGGGACTAGCGGGGGGGCCCCCGCAGATACGCAGTATTTT
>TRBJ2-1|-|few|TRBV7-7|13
CASSQGGFNEQFF
TGTGCCAGCAGCCAAGGGGGGTTTAATGAGCAGTTCTTC
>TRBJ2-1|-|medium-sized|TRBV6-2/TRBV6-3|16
CASRYLAEGGHNEQFF
TGTGCCAGCAGATACCTAGCGGAGGGGGGGCACAATGAGCAGTTCTTC
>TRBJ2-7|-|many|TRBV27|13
CASSLGAQNEQYF
TGTGCCAGCAGTTTGGGGGCGCAGAACGAGCAGTACTTC
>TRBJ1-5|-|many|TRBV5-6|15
CASSLGWGFDQPQHF
TGTGCCAGCAGCTTGGGGTGGGGATTCGATCAGCCCCAGCATTTT
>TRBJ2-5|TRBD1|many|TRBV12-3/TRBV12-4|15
CASSFRQGVLETQYF
TGTGCCAGCAGTTTTAGACAGGGGGTATTGGAGACCCAGTACTTC
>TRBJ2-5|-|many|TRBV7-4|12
CASSLGSETQYF
TGTGCCAGCAGCTTAGGTTCTGAGACCCAGTACTTC
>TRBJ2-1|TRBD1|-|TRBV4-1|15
CASSRTRQGAGEQFF
TGCGCCAGCAGCCGAACCCGACAGGGGGCAGGTGAGCAGTTCTTC
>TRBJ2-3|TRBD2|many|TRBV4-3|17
CASSQDGLAGASDTQYF
TGCGCCAGCAGCCAAGACGGTCTAGCGGGGGCCTCAGATACGCAGTATTTT
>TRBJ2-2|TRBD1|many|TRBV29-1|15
CSVETRGSATGELFF
TGCAGCGTTGAAACCAGGGGGTCGGCCACCGGGGAGCTGTTTTTT
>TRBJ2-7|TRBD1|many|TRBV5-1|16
CASSLGGTGRTYEQYF
TGCGCCAGCAGCTTGGGGGGGACAGGGAGAACCTACGAGCAGTACTTC
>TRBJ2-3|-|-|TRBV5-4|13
CASEGSDTDTQYF
TGTGCCAGCGAAGGGTCTGACACAGATACGCAGTATTTT
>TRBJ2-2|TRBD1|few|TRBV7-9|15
CASSRTGANTGELFF
TGTGCCAGCAGCAGGACAGGGGCGAACACCGGGGAGCTGTTTTTT
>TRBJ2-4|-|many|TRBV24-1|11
CAPLRVNIQYF
TGTGCCCCCCTAAGGGTAAACATTCAGTACTTC
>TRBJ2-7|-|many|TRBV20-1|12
CSARPGDYEQYF
TGCAGTGCTAGACCCGGGGACTACGAGCAGTACTTC
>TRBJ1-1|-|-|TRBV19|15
CASSTFQLSNTEAFF
TGTGCCAGTAGTACGTTCCAGCTTTCGAACACTGAAGCTTTCTTT
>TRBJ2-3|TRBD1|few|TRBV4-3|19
CASSQEAPGTGAGTDTQYF
TGCGCCAGCAGCCAAGAGGCCCCCGGGACAGGGGCTGGGACAGATACGCAGTATTTT
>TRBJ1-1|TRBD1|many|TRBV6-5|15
CASSYRDSMNTEAFF
TGTGCCAGCAGTTATCGGGACAGCATGAACACTGAAGCTTTCTTT
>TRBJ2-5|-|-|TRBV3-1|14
CASSPSGYEETQYF
TGTGCCAGCAGTCCTTCGGGGTATGAAGAGACCCAGTACTTC
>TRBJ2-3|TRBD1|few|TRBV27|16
CASSVTRTGGLDTQYF
TGTGCCAGCAGCGTAACAAGGACAGGGGGCTTAGATACGCAGTATTTT
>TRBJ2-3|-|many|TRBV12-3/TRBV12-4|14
CASSFGASADTQYF
TGTGCCAGCAGTTTCGGTGCTTCGGCGGATACGCAGTATTTT